The next 29 T cell receptor beta chains were all read from a single sample in a study of cytomegalovirus exposure and HLA in healthy donors. Here immunoSEQ multiplex PCR was the method, and the copy in TCRdb shows in-frame clones only, minus some. The sample includes tens of thousands of clones, more than 70% seen only once; the top ten take around 10%. The sequencing input was PBMCs. The receptors were gathered from a woman aged 18-35 years in good health and CMV-seropositive.

This clone was detected once. This chain links TRBV15 with TRBJ2-1; the match to TRBD2 covers 10 bases. The CDR3 loop spans 14 amino acids. After removal of 6 bases from V and 6 bases from J, the junction contained 5 bases not matched to a gene. Germline assignment: CDR1 LNHNV and CDR2 YYDKDF (reference sequence). The DNA for the CDR3 is TGTGCCACCAGGCTAGCGGGGGCCCGCAATGAGCAGTTCTTC. Its protein product is CATRLAGARNEQFF.

The chain recombines TRBV6-5 with TRBJ1-5; D not certain. Trimming left V 6 bases short and J 2 bases short, with 11 bases between. The germline gives CDR1 MNHEY, CDR2 SVGAGI. CDR3 size: 14 residues. The CDR3 bases are TGTGCCAGCAGGAGGGCGGACCGCAATCAGCCCCAGCATTTT. Translating it yields CASRRADRNQPQHF.

The chain links TRBV27 to TRBJ1-1; 7 bases map to TRBD1. Germline CDR1 is MNHEY and CDR2 is SMNVEV (reference sequence). V dropped 7 bases and J dropped 5; count of bases not matched to a gene: 13. The CDR3 length is 15 residues. In nucleotides, the CDR3 is TGTGCCAGCAAAAAGGGGACAGACGTGGGTACTGAAGCTTTCTTT. This sequence encodes CASKKGTDVGTEAFF.

The J gene is TRBJ2-7, the V gene TRBV5-1, with a possible D match to TRBD2 (5 bases). The CDR3 contains 14 residues. V was clipped by 4 bases and J by 0 bases, with 11 bases between them. Germline-derived CDR1 and CDR2 are SGHRS and YFSETQ. CDR3 protein: CASSPELVSYEQYF. The CDR3, as DNA: TGCGCCAGCAGCCCCGAACTAGTCTCCTACGAGCAGTACTTC.

The chain joins TRBV9 to TRBJ2-3; D is unclear. The CDR3 totals 15 residues. Germline V CDR1 and CDR2: SGDLS, YYNGEE. The V end was cut by 2 bases, the J end by 2 bases, with 12 bases between. The CDR3 reads CASSVRDYYTDTQYF. The CDR3 region has the DNA TGTGCCAGCAGCGTGCGAGATTATTACACAGATACGCAGTATTTT.

This clone was counted a few times. CDR3 in amino acids: CSARSGGEQYF. In DNA, the CDR3 is TGCAGTGCTCGCTCGGGGGGCGAGCAGTACTTC. This chain links TRBV20-1 with TRBJ2-7; 7 bases map to TRBD2. The V gene end was trimmed by 5 bases and the J gene end by 6 bases; junction bases not matched to a gene: 4. Germline assignment: CDR1 DFQATT and CDR2 SNEGSKA (reference sequence). The CDR3 contains 11 residues.

J is TRBJ1-6 and V is TRBV5-1; 7 bases align to TRBD1. The V gene end was trimmed by 1 base and the J gene end by 7 bases; junction bases not matched to a gene: 2. The germline V gene has CDR1 SGHRS and CDR2 YFSETQ. This CDR3 comprises 14 residues. CDR3 bases: TGCGCCAGCAGCTTGACAGGGGTAAATTCACCCCTCCACTTT. Amino acids: CASSLTGVNSPLHF.

The chain links TRBV6-5 to TRBJ2-5, with a possible D match to TRBD1 (5 bases). Trimming took 4 bases from V and 1 from J, leaving 10 bases between them. Germline CDR1 and CDR2: MNHEY and SVGAGI. CDR3 length: 14 residues. The CDR3 reads CASSFRDSQETQYF. Written as DNA, the CDR3 is TGTGCCAGCAGTTTCCGAGACAGCCAAGAGACCCAGTACTTC.

This chain joins TRBV14 and TRBJ2-3, with 12 bases lining up with TRBD2. The CDR3 is 15 residues long. V shed 2 bases and J 11 bases; nucleotides not matched to a gene: 8. Germline V CDR1 and CDR2: SGHDN, FVKESK. This CDR3 is CASSQFWTSGVEQYF. In DNA form, the CDR3 reads TGTGCCAGCAGCCAATTTTGGACTAGCGGGGTTGAGCAGTATTTT.

The chain is built from TRBV9 and TRBJ1-1, with 8 bases aligning to TRBD1. This CDR3 is built from 13 residues. V dropped 4 bases and J dropped 5; count of bases not matched to a gene: 4. The germline CDR1 and CDR2 sequences are SGDLS and YYNGEE. The CDR3 DNA reads TGTGCCAGCAGCCCACGACAGGGGACTGAAGCTTTCTTT. Amino acid sequence: CASSPRQGTEAFF. Full variable domain (missing parts from reference TRBV9 and TRBJ1-1): DSGVTQTPKHLITATGQRVTLRCSPRSGDLSVYWYQQSLDQGLQFLIQYYNGEERAKGNILERFSAQQFPDLHSELNLSSLELGDSALYFCASSPRQGTEAFFGQGTRLTVV.

The gene calls are TRBV28 and TRBJ1-6; D gene uncertain. CDR3 length: 12 residues. Trimming took off 7 bases at V and 9 bases at J, with 10 bases between the two ends. Germline assignment: CDR1 MDHEN and CDR2 SYDVKM. CDR3 sequence (DNA): TGTGCCAGCAACCCCACCGGTTCACCCCTCCACTTT. Encoded protein: CASNPTGSPLHF.

This chain connects TRBV9 to TRBJ1-5, with D possibly being TRBD1 (5 bases). This CDR3 is built from 14 residues. The germline V gene encodes CDR1 SGDLS and CDR2 YYNGEE. Deletions cut 3 bases from V and 0 bases from J, with 7 bases between. The CDR3 bases are TGTGCCAGCAGCGGACAGAATAGCAATCAGCCCCAGCATTTT. Translated: CASSGQNSNQPQHF.

This chain uses TRBV18 with TRBJ1-2; D unresolved. The CDR3 extends over 13 amino acids. Deletions cut 2 bases from V and 6 bases from J, with 10 bases between. Per the germline V gene, CDR1 is KGHSH and CDR2 is LQKENI. CDR3: CASSPLVADGYTF. The CDR3 DNA sequence: TGTGCCAGCTCACCATTGGTGGCGGATGGCTACACCTTC.

V gene TRBV28 combines with J gene TRBJ1-2; a weak D match, TRBD1 (6 bases). The CDR3 sequence is 14 residues long. Germline CDR1 is MDHEN and CDR2 is SYDVKM. The ends were cut back, 5 bases at V and 4 bases at J, with 14 bases in the middle. The CDR3 DNA sequence: TGTGCCAGCAGTCCAGACGGGACATTCTATGGCTACACCTTC. Translating gives CASSPDGTFYGYTF.

This clone was counted between two and nine times. The CDR3 bases are TGTGCCAGCGTTAAGGGGACAAAGGAAGAGACCCAGTACTTC. This gives the protein CASVKGTKEETQYF. This rearrangement joins TRBV2 to TRBJ2-5; perhaps TRBD1 as D (6 bases). In germline, CDR1 is SNHLY, CDR2 FYNNEI. V was clipped by 8 bases and J by 3 bases, with 16 bases between them. The CDR3 is 14 residues long.

The genes are TRBV18 and TRBJ1-2, with TRBD1 matching 9 bases. The CDR3 is 15 residues long. Per the germline V gene, CDR1 is KGHSH and CDR2 is LQKENI. V was pared by 0 bases and J by 4 bases, with 3 bases of the junction left unmatched. CDR3 loop: CASSPPGQGTYGYTF. For the CDR3, the DNA is TGTGCCAGCTCACCACCGGGACAGGGCACCTATGGCTACACCTTC.

The V call is TRBV4-1, the J call TRBJ1-3, with 7 bases identical to TRBD1. This CDR3 has 15 residues. CDR1 and CDR2 (germline): MGHRA, YSYEKL. With V trimmed by 4 bases and J by 2 bases, 5 bases remained unmatched. The CDR3 DNA sequence: TGCGCCAGCAGCCCCCCGACAGGGACTGGAAACACCATATATTTT. Its protein is CASSPPTGTGNTIYF.

This chain joins TRBV9 and TRBJ2-3, with 9 nucleotides matching TRBD2. The germline V gene encodes CDR1 SGDLS and CDR2 YYNGEE. With V trimmed by 0 bases and J by 6 bases, 5 bases remained unmatched. This CDR3 has 15 residues. The CDR3 nucleotides read TGTGCCAGCAGCGTAGAAGCGGGGGGAGCGGATACGCAGTATTTT. This codes for CASSVEAGGADTQYF.

V is TRBV30 and J is TRBJ2-7; D possibly corresponds to TRBD2 (6 bases). V was cut by 2 bases and J by 3 bases, with 11 bases left in between. Germline CDR1 reads GTSNPN; CDR2 reads SVGIG (reference sequence). The CDR3 extends over 13 amino acids. This CDR3 reads CAWSRWRGYEQYF. The CDR3 DNA sequence: TGTGCCTGGAGTCGTTGGAGGGGCTACGAGCAGTACTTC.

In nucleotides, the CDR3 is TGTGCCAGCAGTTTAAACGAGGTTACCGGGGAGCTGTTTTTT. Translated: CASSLNEVTGELFF. V gene TRBV27 combines with J gene TRBJ2-2, with unresolved D. Germline V lookup: CDR1 MNHEY, CDR2 SMNVEV (reference sequence). V was shortened by 2 bases and J by 5 bases, with 9 bases between the two germline ends. CDR3 length: 14 residues.

V gene TRBV19 combines with J gene TRBJ2-3; D perhaps matches TRBD2 (6 bases). CDR3 length equals 14 residues. V was trimmed by 4 bases and J by 2 bases, leaving 10 bases between them. The V gene's germline CDR1 is LNHDA and CDR2 SQIVND (reference sequence). The CDR3 region is CASSSGTYTDTQYF. In DNA, the CDR3 is TGTGCCAGTAGTAGCGGGACTTACACAGATACGCAGTATTTT.

This clone was detected only once. The chain has TRBV28 and TRBJ1-1; 8 bases line up with TRBD1. With V trimmed by 2 bases and J by 5 bases, 13 bases remained unmatched. Germline CDR1 reads MDHEN; CDR2 reads SYDVKM. This CDR3 spans 17 amino acids. The CDR3 DNA reads TGTGCCAGCAGTTTACTTCGCCAGGGGGCGACGGATACTGAAGCTTTCTTT. Translating gives CASSLLRQGATDTEAFF.

The V and J genes are TRBV5-6 and TRBJ1-6; 10 nucleotides line up with TRBD1. Germline trimming cut 4 bases from V and 4 bases from J; bases unmatched to any gene: 5. CDR1 SGHDT and CDR2 YYEEEE come from the germline V gene. The CDR3 runs to 16 residues. The CDR3: CASSRDRGVYNSPLHF. DNA of the CDR3: TGTGCCAGCAGCCGGGACAGGGGCGTATATAATTCACCCCTCCACTTT.

V usage is TRBV9 and J usage is TRBJ2-7; D unresolved. CDR1 and CDR2 from the germline V gene are SGDLS and YYNGEE. This CDR3 region has 12 residues. Trimming stripped 4 bases from V and 4 bases from J, with 9 bases between. As DNA, the CDR3 is TGTGCCAGCAGCTCGGTTTCGTACGAGCAGTACTTC. This translates into CASSSVSYEQYF.

V and J are TRBV15 and TRBJ1-4, with unresolved D. This CDR3 has 12 amino acids. Germline CDR1 reads LNHNV; CDR2 reads YYDKDF (reference sequence). V was trimmed by 2 bases and J by 8 bases, leaving 6 bases between them. This CDR3 reads CATSRPQEKLFF. DNA of the CDR3: TGTGCCACCAGCAGACCACAGGAAAAACTGTTTTTT.

The V call is TRBV7-2, the J call TRBJ1-3; D is perhaps TRBD1 (5 bases). The V gene lost 5 bases and the J gene lost 0 bases, with 11 bases spanning the gap. Germline CDR1 reads SGHTA; CDR2 reads FQGNSA. There are 15 residues in the CDR3. CDR3 loop: CASSPTAGSGNTIYF. CDR3 sequence (DNA): TGTGCCAGCAGCCCGACAGCTGGCTCTGGAAACACCATATATTTT.

As for this clone: The same CDR3 arises from other DNA sequences in this sample as well. The CDR3 sequence is CASSGGMNTEAFF. The CDR3 nucleotides read TGTGCCAGCAGCGGAGGAATGAACACTGAAGCTTTCTTT. The rearrangement links TRBV9 to TRBJ1-1; D remains unclear. CDR1 SGDLS and CDR2 YYNGEE come from the germline V gene. CDR3 length: 13 residues. Trimming left V 3 bases short and J 0 bases short, with 6 bases between.

The chain employs TRBV30 and TRBJ1-4; perhaps TRBD1 as D (5 bases). V shed 5 bases and J shed 0 bases, with 16 bases lying between them. The germline gives CDR1 GTSNPN, CDR2 SVGIG (reference sequence). The CDR3 sequence is 16 residues long. The CDR3 bases are TGTGCCTGGCTCAGGGCTGGGGTTGCAACTAATGAAAAACTGTTTTTT. Translation: CAWLRAGVATNEKLFF. The full variable domain, with the rest looked up from reference TRBV30 and TRBJ1-4, is SQTIHQWPATLVQPVGSPLSLECTVEGTSNPNLYWYRQAAGRGLQLLFYSVGIGQISSEVPQNLSASRPQDRQFILSSKKLLLSDSGFYLCAWLRAGVATNEKLFFGSGTQLSVL.

The V gene is TRBV5-1, the J gene TRBJ2-5; 10 bases map to TRBD1. Trimming at V came to 4 bases and at J to 4 bases, leaving 4 bases not matched to a gene. The CDR3 is made up of 14 amino acids. Germline CDR1 is SGHRS and CDR2 is YFSETQ. The CDR3, as DNA: TGCGCCAGCAGCGGGGGGGACAGGGGAGAGACCCAGTACTTC. This translates into CASSGGDRGETQYF.